In this sample, the clone carrying this T cell receptor (beta chain) turned up many times. This entry belongs to a study of T cell repertoires in cytomegalovirus infection. The wider study: The public TCR beta signatures pointed to both CMV infection and matching HLA type.

From germline, CDR1 is SGHAT and CDR2 FQNNGV. The CDR3 has 15 amino acids. Trimming removed 1 base at V and 7 bases at J, with 15 bases between. From the reads, TCRdb called clonotypes with MiXCR, one entry per CDR3 protein. This repertoire shows around 70,000 distinct CDR3 sequences, 3% to 4.5% found once; its top ten account for 20% to 25%. Sequences were obtained from PBMCs. The V and J genes are TRBV11-2 and TRBJ2-3; D may be TRBD1 or TRBD2 (6 bases each). This receptor was taken from a human donor in good health (CMV status not recorded). Some clones in this sample may be carry-over from other donors' samples. In nucleotides, the CDR3 is TGTGCCAGCAGCTTAGTGAGGGGGGCCTCGAATACGCAGTATTTT. It specifies CASSLVRGASNTQYF. The variable domain in full, completed from reference TRBV11-2 and TRBJ2-3, reads EAGVAQSPRYKIIEKRQSVAFWCNPISGHATLYWYQQILGQGPKLLIQFQNNGVVDDSQLPKDRFSAERLKGVDSTLKIQPAKLEDSAVYLCASSLVRGASNTQYFGPGTRLTVL.